The rows below give T cell receptor beta chains drawn from one sample of a study of identical twins. TCRdb re-called the 5' RACE reads with MiXCR, one entry per CDR3 protein. The table shows some 630,000 distinct CDR3 sequences, with 7.1% occurring only once. The same sample was also studied in work on yellow fever vaccine responses in identical twins.

Material for sequencing was PBMCs. The receptors come from a woman aged 18-29 years in good health. CDR3s include the opening cysteine and the closing phenylalanine or tryptophan. The D gene is left open where the match is weak. Size is stated for part of the rows, as once, few or many counts, or as a class when the clone is expanded.

>-|15|TRBV3-1|TRBJ2-3|-
CASSQVRSDTDTQYF
TGTGCCAGCAGCCAAGTTCGGAGCGACACAGATACGCAGTATTTT
>-|16|TRBV27|TRBJ1-2|few
CASSLLARPAFGGYTF
TGTGCCAGCAGTTTATTAGCGCGCCCGGCCTTTGGTGGCTACACCTTC
>-|11|TRBV10-3|TRBJ1-1|-
CAIKANTEAFF
TGTGCCATCAAGGCGAACACTGAAGCTTTCTTT
>-|14|TRBV10-2|TRBJ2-5|few
CASSIEGRRETQYF
TGCGCCAGCAGTATTGAAGGGAGGAGGGAGACCCAGTACTTC
>-|12|TRBV20-1|TRBJ1-2|many
CSAPTGRDGYTF
TGCAGTGCCCCGACTGGGAGGGACGGCTACACCTTC
>TRBD2|14|TRBV20-1|TRBJ2-4|-
CSALPGLAGDIQYF
TGCAGTGCTCTACCGGGACTAGCGGGGGACATTCAGTACTTC
>TRBD2|14|TRBV6-1|TRBJ2-7|few
CASSGLGDYYEQYF
TGTGCCAGCAGTGGCCTTGGGGACTACTACGAGCAGTACTTC
>TRBD1|15|TRBV24-1|TRBJ2-1|-
CATSDLVQGDNEQFF
TGTGCCACCAGTGATTTGGTACAGGGGGACAATGAGCAGTTCTTC
>-|17|TRBV7-3|TRBJ2-2|-
CASSSTAGAPNTGELFF
TGTGCCAGCAGCTCTACGGCGGGTGCGCCGAACACCGGGGAGCTGTTTTTT
>TRBD2|13|TRBV20-1|TRBJ2-7|few
CSVAGGPTYEQYF
TGCAGTGTAGCGGGAGGGCCCACCTACGAGCAGTACTTC
>-|15|TRBV7-2|TRBJ2-4|few
CASSLAQTLKNIQYF
TGTGCCAGCAGCTTGGCCCAGACGTTAAAAAACATTCAGTACTTC
>-|15|TRBV15|TRBJ2-3|few
CATSRVRAPTDTQYF
TGTGCCACCAGCAGAGTTAGGGCTCCCACAGATACGCAGTATTTT
>TRBD2|16|TRBV29-1|TRBJ2-3|-
CSVERGLAGGTDTQYF
TGCAGCGTTGAACGGGGACTAGCGGGTGGGACAGATACGCAGTATTTT
>TRBD1|17|TRBV10-3|TRBJ2-6|-
CAISGGDRGPGANVLTF
TGTGCCATCAGCGGTGGGGACAGGGGGCCGGGGGCCAACGTCCTGACTTTC
>-|14|TRBV4-1|TRBJ2-2|few
CASSRHPTLGELFF
TGCGCCAGCAGTAGGCACCCCACCCTCGGGGAGCTGTTTTTT
>TRBD2|18|TRBV5-1|TRBJ2-1|few
CASSRSSGTSGRNNEQFF
TGCGCCAGCAGCCGATCCTCCGGGACTAGCGGGAGGAACAATGAGCAGTTCTTC
>TRBD2|16|TRBV5-1|TRBJ2-3|-
CASSLDQLAILNTQYF
TGCGCCAGCAGCTTGGACCAACTAGCGATCCTGAATACGCAGTATTTT
>-|15|TRBV5-5|TRBJ2-7|few
CASSLAPGRTYEQYF
TGTGCCAGCAGCTTGGCTCCGGGACGGACCTACGAGCAGTACTTC
>-|14|TRBV28|TRBJ2-2|-
CASTMFSGAGELFF
TGTGCCAGCACCATGTTTTCAGGCGCCGGGGAGCTGTTTTTT
>TRBD1|15|TRBV11-2|TRBJ2-1|many
CASSPGQGIYNEQFF
TGTGCCAGCAGCCCCGGACAGGGTATCTACAATGAGCAGTTCTTC
>TRBD2|18|TRBV9|TRBJ2-2|few
CASSVELAGSPGTGELFF
TGTGCCAGCAGCGTAGAACTAGCGGGTAGTCCGGGCACCGGGGAGCTGTTTTTT
>-|14|TRBV6-1|TRBJ1-1|few
CASSEAGGRGEAFF
TGTGCCAGCAGTGAAGCGGGGGGTCGGGGTGAAGCTTTCTTT
>TRBD1|16|TRBV12-3/TRBV12-4|TRBJ2-1|-
CASSSGQGSPYNEQFF
TGTGCCAGCAGCTCCGGACAGGGAAGTCCCTACAATGAGCAGTTCTTC
>TRBD2|14|TRBV20-1|TRBJ2-7|-
CSAGLAGGFYEQYF
TGCAGTGCTGGCCTAGCGGGAGGGTTTTACGAGCAGTACTTC
>TRBD2|15|TRBV12-3/TRBV12-4|TRBJ2-2|many
CASTWRGSNTGELFF
TGTGCCAGCACCTGGCGGGGGTCGAACACCGGGGAGCTGTTTTTT
>TRBD2|15|TRBV2|TRBJ2-1|many
CASSVGLAGNNEQFF
TGTGCCAGCAGTGTTGGACTAGCGGGGAACAATGAGCAGTTCTTC
>TRBD2|14|TRBV9|TRBJ2-1|many
CASSVGLAGVEQFF
TGTGCCAGCAGCGTAGGACTAGCGGGAGTTGAGCAGTTCTTC
>TRBD1|13|TRBV29-1|TRBJ1-1|-
CSATLQGRPEAFF
TGCAGCGCCACACTACAGGGGAGGCCTGAAGCTTTCTTT
>-|15|TRBV20-1|TRBJ2-1|-
CSARDKGGLRNEQFF
TGCAGTGCTAGAGATAAAGGGGGGCTTAGGAACGAGCAGTTCTTC
>TRBD1|15|TRBV13|TRBJ2-3|-
CASSVTGTAADTQYF
TGTGCCAGCAGCGTCACCGGGACAGCAGCAGATACGCAGTATTTT
>TRBD1|14|TRBV20-1|TRBJ2-3|many
CSAQTGGWGDTQYF
TGCAGTGCCCAGACAGGGGGCTGGGGAGATACGCAGTATTTT
>TRBD2|15|TRBV20-1|TRBJ2-3|many
CSAPRASGSLDTQYF
TGCAGTGCCCCCCGGGCTAGCGGGAGTTTAGATACGCAGTATTTT
>TRBD2|15|TRBV3-1|TRBJ2-1|-
CASSPRLARENEQFF
TGTGCCAGCAGCCCCCGACTAGCTCGTGAAAATGAGCAGTTCTTC
>-|12|TRBV20-1|TRBJ2-3|-
CSARKLADTQYF
TGCAGTGCTAGAAAACTAGCAGATACGCAGTATTTT
>-|13|TRBV5-1|TRBJ1-1|many
CASSLVLNTEAFF
TGCGCCAGCAGCTTGGTTTTGAACACTGAAGCTTTCTTT
>-|16|TRBV29-1|TRBJ2-1|few
CSVEDGGGVSYNEQFF
TGCAGCGTTGAAGATGGGGGTGGGGTCTCCTACAATGAGCAGTTCTTC
>-|15|TRBV6-1|TRBJ2-1|-
CASKTGTPQVNEQFF
TGTGCCAGCAAAACAGGGACGCCCCAGGTCAATGAGCAGTTCTTC
>-|14|TRBV12-3/TRBV12-4|TRBJ1-5|-
CASSATHSNQPQHF
TGTGCCAGCAGTGCCACCCATAGCAATCAGCCCCAGCATTTT
>-|11|TRBV12-3/TRBV12-4|TRBJ2-5|many
CASSQQETQYF
TGTGCCAGCAGCCAACAAGAGACCCAGTACTTC
>TRBD1|13|TRBV5-1|TRBJ1-2|many
CASSPSGQYGYTF
TGCGCCAGCAGCCCGTCGGGACAGTATGGCTACACCTTC
>-|15|TRBV2|TRBJ2-2|many
CASSETPGSAGELFF
TGTGCCAGCAGTGAGACACCGGGGTCGGCCGGGGAGCTGTTTTTT
>TRBD2|17|TRBV25-1|TRBJ2-3|few
CASSLAAGGLSTDTQYF
TGTGCCAGCAGTTTGGCAGCGGGGGGGCTGAGCACAGATACGCAGTATTTT
>-|13|TRBV7-9|TRBJ1-4|many
CASSWRLGEKLFF
TGTGCCAGCAGTTGGCGACTTGGTGAAAAACTGTTTTTT
>-|14|TRBV3-1|TRBJ1-2|few
CASSQGSHNYGYTF
TGTGCCAGCAGCCAGGGCAGCCATAACTATGGCTACACCTTC
>-|11|TRBV21-1|TRBJ1-6|few
CASSENSPPHF
TGTGCCAGCAGCGAGAATTCACCCCCCCACTTT
>-|16|TRBV19|TRBJ1-6|few
CASSTHGRAYNSPLHF
TGTGCCAGTAGTACTCACGGTCGGGCCTATAATTCACCCCTCCACTTT
>TRBD1|15|TRBV5-1|TRBJ2-2|many
CASSSDRGQTGELFF
TGCGCCAGCAGCTCGGACAGGGGGCAAACCGGGGAGCTGTTTTTT
>TRBD1|15|TRBV7-9|TRBJ1-2|many
CASSPQGAPNYGYTF
TGTGCCAGCAGCCCACAGGGGGCGCCTAACTATGGCTACACCTTC
>-|15|TRBV15|TRBJ1-4|many
CATSREGQLNEKLFF
TGTGCCACCAGCAGAGAAGGACAGTTAAATGAAAAACTGTTTTTT
>-|13|TRBV5-6|TRBJ2-7|few
CASSLFTTYEQYF
TGTGCCAGCAGCTTGTTCACAACCTACGAGCAGTACTTC
>-|15|TRBV24-1|TRBJ1-4|many
CATSDNGATNEKLFF
TGTGCCACCAGTGATAACGGAGCAACTAATGAAAAACTGTTTTTT
>-|14|TRBV5-6|TRBJ2-5|few
CASSPDGTLETQYF
TGTGCCAGCAGTCCCGACGGAACCCTTGAGACCCAGTACTTC
>-|13|TRBV3-1|TRBJ2-2|many
CASSQDQVGWLFF
TGTGCCAGCAGCCAAGATCAGGTGGGGTGGCTGTTTTTT
>TRBD1|17|TRBV10-3|TRBJ1-3|few
CAISESSGQGRGNTIYF
TGTGCCATCAGTGAGTCGAGCGGACAGGGGAGAGGAAACACCATATATTTT
>-|16|TRBV12-3/TRBV12-4|TRBJ2-3|few
CASYPGWQELTDTQYF
TGTGCCAGCTATCCAGGTTGGCAAGAACTCACAGATACGCAGTATTTT
>-|15|TRBV12-3/TRBV12-4|TRBJ1-1|-
CASSFNGGGETEAFF
TGTGCCAGCAGTTTTAACGGGGGAGGGGAGACTGAAGCTTTCTTT
>-|14|TRBV5-1|TRBJ2-7|many
CASSVAGLINEQYF
TGCGCCAGCAGCGTAGCAGGACTTATCAACGAGCAGTACTTC
>TRBD1|17|TRBV2|TRBJ2-6|-
CASTHRDRVSGANVLTF
TGTGCCAGCACCCACCGGGACAGGGTCTCTGGGGCCAACGTCCTGACTTTC